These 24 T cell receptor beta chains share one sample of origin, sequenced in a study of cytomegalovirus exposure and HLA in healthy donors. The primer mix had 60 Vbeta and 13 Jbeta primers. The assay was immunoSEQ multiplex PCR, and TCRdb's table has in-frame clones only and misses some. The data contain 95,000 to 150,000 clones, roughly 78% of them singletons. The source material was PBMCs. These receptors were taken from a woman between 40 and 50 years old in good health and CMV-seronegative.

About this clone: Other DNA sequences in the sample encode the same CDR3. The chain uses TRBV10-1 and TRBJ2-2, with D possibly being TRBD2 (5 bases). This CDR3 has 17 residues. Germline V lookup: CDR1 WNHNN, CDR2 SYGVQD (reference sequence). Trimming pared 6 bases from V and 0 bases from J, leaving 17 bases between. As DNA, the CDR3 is TGCGCCAGCAGCGACCCCCCTAGCCGGACGAACACCGGGGAGCTGTTTTTT. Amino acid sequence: CASSDPPSRTNTGELFF.

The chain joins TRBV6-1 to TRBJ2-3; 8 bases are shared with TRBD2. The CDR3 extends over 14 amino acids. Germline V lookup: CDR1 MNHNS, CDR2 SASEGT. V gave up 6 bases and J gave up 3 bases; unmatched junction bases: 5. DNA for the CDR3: TGTGCCAGCAGGCCCCCGGGGGGGACAGATACGCAGTATTTT. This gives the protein CASRPPGGTDTQYF.

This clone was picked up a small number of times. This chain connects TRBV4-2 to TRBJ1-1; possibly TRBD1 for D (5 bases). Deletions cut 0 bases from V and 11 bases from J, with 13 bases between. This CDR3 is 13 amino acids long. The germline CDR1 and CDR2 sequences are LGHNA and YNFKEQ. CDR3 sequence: CASSQEVDKAAFF. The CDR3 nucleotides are TGTGCCAGCAGCCAAGAAGTGGACAAGGCGGCTTTCTTT.

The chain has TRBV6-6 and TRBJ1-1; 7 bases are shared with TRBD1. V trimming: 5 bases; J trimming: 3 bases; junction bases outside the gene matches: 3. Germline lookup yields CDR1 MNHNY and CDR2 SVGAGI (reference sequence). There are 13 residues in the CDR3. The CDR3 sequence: CASSPQGYTEAFF. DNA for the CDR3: TGTGCCAGCAGTCCACAGGGGTACACTGAAGCTTTCTTT.

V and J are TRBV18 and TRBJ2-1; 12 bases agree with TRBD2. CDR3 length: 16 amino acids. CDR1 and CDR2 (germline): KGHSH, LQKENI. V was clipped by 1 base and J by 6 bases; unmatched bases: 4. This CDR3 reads CASSPLLAGGSNEQFF. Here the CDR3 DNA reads TGTGCCAGCTCACCACTACTAGCGGGGGGTTCCAATGAGCAGTTCTTC.

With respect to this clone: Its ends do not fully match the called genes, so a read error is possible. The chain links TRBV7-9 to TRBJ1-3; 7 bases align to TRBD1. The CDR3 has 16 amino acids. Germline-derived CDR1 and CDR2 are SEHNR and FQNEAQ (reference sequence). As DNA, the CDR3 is TGTTCCAGCAGCCAGAAGCCGGCAGGGGGGGGAAACACCATATATTTT. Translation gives CSSSQKPAGGGNTIYF.

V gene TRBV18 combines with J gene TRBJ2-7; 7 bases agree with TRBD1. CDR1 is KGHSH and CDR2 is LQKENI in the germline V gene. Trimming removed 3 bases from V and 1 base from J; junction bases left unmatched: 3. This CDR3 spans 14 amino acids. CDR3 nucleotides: TGTGCCAGCTCACCCGGGACAGAGTCCTACGAGCAGTACTTC. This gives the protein CASSPGTESYEQYF.

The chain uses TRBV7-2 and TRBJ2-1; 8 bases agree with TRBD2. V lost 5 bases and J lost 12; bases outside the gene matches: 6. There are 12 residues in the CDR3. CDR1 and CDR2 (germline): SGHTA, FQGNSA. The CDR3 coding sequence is TGTGCCAGCAGCCCTCAGCGGGAGTGGCAGTTCTTC. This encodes CASSPQREWQFF.

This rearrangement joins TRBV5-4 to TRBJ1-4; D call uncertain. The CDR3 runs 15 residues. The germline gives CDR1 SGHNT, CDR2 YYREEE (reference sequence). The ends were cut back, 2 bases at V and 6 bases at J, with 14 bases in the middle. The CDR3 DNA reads TGTGCCAGCAGCTTTGTGGGAGGCTCTCATGAAAAACTGTTTTTT. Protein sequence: CASSFVGGSHEKLFF.

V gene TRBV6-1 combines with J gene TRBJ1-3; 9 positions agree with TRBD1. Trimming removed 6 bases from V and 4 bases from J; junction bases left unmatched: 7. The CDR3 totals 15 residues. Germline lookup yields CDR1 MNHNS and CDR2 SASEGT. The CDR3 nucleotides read TGTGCCAGCAGGACCACAGGGGGCGAAGGAAACACCATATATTTT. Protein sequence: CASRTTGGEGNTIYF.

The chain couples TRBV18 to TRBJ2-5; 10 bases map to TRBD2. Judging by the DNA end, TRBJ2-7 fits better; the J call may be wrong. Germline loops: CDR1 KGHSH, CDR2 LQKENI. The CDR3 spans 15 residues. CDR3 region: CASSPASGRSYEQYF. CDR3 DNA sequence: TGTGCCAGCTCACCTGCTAGCGGGAGATCCTACGAGCAGTACTTC.

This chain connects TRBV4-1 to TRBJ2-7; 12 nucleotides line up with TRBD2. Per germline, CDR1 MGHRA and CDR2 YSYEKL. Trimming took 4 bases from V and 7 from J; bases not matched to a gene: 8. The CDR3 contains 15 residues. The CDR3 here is CASSPRLAGAREQYF. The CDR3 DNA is TGCGCCAGCAGCCCGAGACTAGCGGGAGCAAGGGAGCAGTACTTC.

The CDR3 reads CASSPGLAGYEQYF. CDR3 DNA: TGTGCCAGCTCACCGGGACTAGCGGGCTACGAGCAGTACTTC. This chain joins TRBV18 and TRBJ2-5; TRBD2 agrees at 12 bases. Near its end, the DNA agrees better with TRBJ2-7, so the J call may be wrong. Germline V gene data show CDR1 as KGHSH and CDR2 as LQKENI. The CDR3 totals 14 residues.

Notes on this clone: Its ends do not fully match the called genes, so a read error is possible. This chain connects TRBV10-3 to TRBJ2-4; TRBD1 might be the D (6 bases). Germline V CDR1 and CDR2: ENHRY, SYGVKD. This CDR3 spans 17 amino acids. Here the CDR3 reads CAISESEGLGAKNSQYF. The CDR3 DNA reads TGTGCCATCAGTGAGTCCGAAGGGCTGGGGGCCAAAAACAGTCAGTACTTC.

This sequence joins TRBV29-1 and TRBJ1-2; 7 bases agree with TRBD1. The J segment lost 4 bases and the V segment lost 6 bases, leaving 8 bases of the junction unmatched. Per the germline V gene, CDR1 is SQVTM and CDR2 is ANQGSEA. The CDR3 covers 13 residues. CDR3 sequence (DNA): TGCAGCGTGGGGGACCGGGACAGCTATGGCTACACCTTC. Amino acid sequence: CSVGDRDSYGYTF.

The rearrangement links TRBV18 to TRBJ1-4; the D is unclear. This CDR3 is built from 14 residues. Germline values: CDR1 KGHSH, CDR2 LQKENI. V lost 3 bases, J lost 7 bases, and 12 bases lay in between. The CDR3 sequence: CASSPLDGGEKLFF. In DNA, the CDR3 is TGTGCCAGCTCACCTTTGGACGGAGGTGAAAAACTGTTTTTT.

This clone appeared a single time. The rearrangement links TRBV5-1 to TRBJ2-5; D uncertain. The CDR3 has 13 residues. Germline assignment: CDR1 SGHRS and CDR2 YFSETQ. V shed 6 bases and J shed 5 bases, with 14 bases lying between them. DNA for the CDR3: TGCGCCAGCAACCAGGCCCCGGTTGAGACCCAGTACTTC. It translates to CASNQAPVETQYF. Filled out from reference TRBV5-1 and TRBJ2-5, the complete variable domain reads KAGVTQTPRYLIKTRGQQVTLSCSPISGHRSVSWYQQTPGQGLQFLFEYFSETQRNKGNFPGRFSGRQFSNSRSEMNVSTLELGDSALYLCASNQAPVETQYFGPGTRLLVL.

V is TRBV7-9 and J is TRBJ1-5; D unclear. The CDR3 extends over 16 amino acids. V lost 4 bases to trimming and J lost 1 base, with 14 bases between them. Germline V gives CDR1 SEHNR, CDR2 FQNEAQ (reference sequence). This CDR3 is CASSSGGFLSNQPQHF. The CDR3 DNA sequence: TGTGCCAGCAGCTCGGGAGGGTTTCTAAGCAATCAGCCCCAGCATTTT.

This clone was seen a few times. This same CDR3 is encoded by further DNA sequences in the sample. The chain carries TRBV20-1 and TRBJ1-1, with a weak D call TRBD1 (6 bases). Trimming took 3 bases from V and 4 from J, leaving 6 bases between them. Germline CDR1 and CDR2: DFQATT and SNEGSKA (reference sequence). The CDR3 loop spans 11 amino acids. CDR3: CSASRGTEAFF. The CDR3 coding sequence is TGCAGTGCTAGCAGGGGCACTGAAGCTTTCTTT.

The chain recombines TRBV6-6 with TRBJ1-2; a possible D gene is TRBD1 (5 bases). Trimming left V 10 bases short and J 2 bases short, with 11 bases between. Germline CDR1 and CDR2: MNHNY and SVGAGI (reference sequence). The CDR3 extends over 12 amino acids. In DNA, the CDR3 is TGTGCCACCACAGGTCCCAACTATGGCTACACCTTC. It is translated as CATTGPNYGYTF.

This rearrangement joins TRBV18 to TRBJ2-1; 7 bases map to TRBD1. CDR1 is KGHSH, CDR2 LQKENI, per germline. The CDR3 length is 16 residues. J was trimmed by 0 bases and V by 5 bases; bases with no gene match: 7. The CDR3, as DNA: TGTGCCAGCTCAATACGGACAGGTCCCTCCTACAATGAGCAGTTCTTC. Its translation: CASSIRTGPSYNEQFF.

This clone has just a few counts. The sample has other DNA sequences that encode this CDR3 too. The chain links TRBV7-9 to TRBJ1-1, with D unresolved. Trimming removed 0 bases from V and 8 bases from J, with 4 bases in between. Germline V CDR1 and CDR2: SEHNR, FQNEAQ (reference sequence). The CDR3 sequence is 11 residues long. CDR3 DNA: TGTGCCAGCAGCTTAGCCGGGGAAGCTTTCTTT. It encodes CASSLAGEAFF.

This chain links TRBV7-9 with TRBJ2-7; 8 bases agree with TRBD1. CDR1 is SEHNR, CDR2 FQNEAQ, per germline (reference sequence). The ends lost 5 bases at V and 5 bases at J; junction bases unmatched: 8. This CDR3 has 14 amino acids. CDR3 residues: CASSPDRVFDEQYF. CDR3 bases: TGTGCCAGCAGCCCGGACAGGGTCTTCGACGAGCAGTACTTC.

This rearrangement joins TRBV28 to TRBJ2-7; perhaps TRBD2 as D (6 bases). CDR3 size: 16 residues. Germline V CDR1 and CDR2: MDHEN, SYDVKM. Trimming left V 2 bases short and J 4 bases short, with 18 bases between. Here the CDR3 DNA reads TGTGCCAGCAGTTTAAAGGGGCGGGGAAGTAGTTACGAGCAGTACTTC. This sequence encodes CASSLKGRGSSYEQYF.